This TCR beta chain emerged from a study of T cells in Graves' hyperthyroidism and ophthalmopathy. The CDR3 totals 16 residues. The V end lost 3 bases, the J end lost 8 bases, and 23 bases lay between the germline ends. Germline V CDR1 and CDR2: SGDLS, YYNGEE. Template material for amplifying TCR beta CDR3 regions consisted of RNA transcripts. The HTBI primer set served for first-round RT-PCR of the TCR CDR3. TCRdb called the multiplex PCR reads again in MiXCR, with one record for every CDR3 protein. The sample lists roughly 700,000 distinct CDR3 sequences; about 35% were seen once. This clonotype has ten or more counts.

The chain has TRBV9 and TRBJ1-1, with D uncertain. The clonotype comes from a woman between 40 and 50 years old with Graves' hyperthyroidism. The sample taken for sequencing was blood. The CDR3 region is CASSANPSLALGEAFF. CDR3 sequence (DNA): TGTGCCAGCAGCGCCAATCCTTCTTTGGCCCTAGGGGAAGCTTTCTTT. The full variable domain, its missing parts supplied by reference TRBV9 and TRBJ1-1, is DSGVTQTPKHLITATGQRVTLRCSPRSGDLSVYWYQQSLDQGLQFLIQYYNGEERAKGNILERFSAQQFPDLHSELNLSSLELGDSALYFCASSANPSLALGEAFFGQGTRLTVV.